The present TCR beta chain was sequenced within a study of OX40 agonist ivuxolimab in advanced cancers. At the level of the study: The study gave patients intravenous ivuxolimab at 0.01 to 10 mg/kg every 2 weeks. Patients achieving partial responses numbered three: one hepatocellular carcinoma case and two cutaneous melanoma cases. General study findings and limits: At doses 0.1 to 3.0 mg/kg, CD4+ and CD8+ clones expanded.

Note on this clone: The target antigen is unknown.

This CDR3 has 16 residues. V lost 5 bases, J lost 7 bases, and 13 bases stayed unmatched. Germline CDR1 LNHDA, CDR2 SQIVND (reference sequence). Clones were sequenced by immunoSEQ multiplex PCR, and TCRdb holds only the in-frame ones, with some missing. The sample yields about 9,500 clones, about 66% seen once. A history of autoimmune disease or systemic immunosuppression excluded patients. This sample comprised CD4+ or CD8+ T cells sorted from blood, obtained in a trial of the OX40 agonist ivuxolimab. The chain links TRBV19 to TRBJ2-2; TRBD2 matches 7 bases. This sequence was found in an adult with an advanced solid tumor such as melanoma, head and neck, liver or kidney cancer. CDR3 in DNA: TGTGCCAGTAGTTCGGTGGCGGGAGTGTTGCACGGGGAGCTGTTTTTT. This codes for CASSSVAGVLHGELFF.